The sequence of this TCR beta chain was determined in a study of blood T cell repertoires in COVID-19. Generated by immunoSEQ multiplex PCR, the TCRdb table keeps only in-frame clones and is missing some. Seen here are approximately 280,000 clones, less than 85% observed once, and the top ten hold around 1.6%. The V gene lost 3 bases and the J gene lost 4 bases, with 16 bases spanning the gap. Germline-derived CDR1 and CDR2 are GTSNPN and SVGIG (reference sequence). The CDR3 has 15 amino acids. The chain uses TRBV30 and TRBJ2-1, with D tentatively TRBD2 (5 bases). This clonotype was sampled from a human donor with COVID-19, enrolled during active disease. The donor label of this sample is uncertain. Sample: peripheral blood. CDR3 nucleotides: TGTGCCTGGAGCCCTCCAGCGGTCGTGTACAATGAGCAGTTCTTC. It codes for CAWSPPAVVYNEQFF.